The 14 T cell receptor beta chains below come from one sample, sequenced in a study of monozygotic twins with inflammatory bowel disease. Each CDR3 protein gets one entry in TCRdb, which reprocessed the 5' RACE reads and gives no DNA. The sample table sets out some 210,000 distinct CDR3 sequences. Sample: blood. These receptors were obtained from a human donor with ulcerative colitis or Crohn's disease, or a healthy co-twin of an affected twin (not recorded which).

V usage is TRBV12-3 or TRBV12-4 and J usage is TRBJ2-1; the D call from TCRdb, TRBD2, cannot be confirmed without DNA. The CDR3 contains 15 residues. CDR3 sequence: CASSLQAGGLGEQFF.

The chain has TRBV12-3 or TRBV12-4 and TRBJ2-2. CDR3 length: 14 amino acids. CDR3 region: CASTFRANTGELFF.

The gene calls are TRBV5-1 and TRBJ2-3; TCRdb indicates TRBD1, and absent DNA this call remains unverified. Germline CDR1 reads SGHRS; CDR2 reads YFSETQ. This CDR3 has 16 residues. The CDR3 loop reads CASSSAPGTSSDTQYF. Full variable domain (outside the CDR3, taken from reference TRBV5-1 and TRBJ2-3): KAGVTQTPRYLIKTRGQQVTLSCSPISGHRSVSWYQQTPGQGLQFLFEYFSETQRNKGNFPGRFSGRQFSNSRSEMNVSTLELGDSALYLCASSSAPGTSSDTQYFGPGTRLTVL.

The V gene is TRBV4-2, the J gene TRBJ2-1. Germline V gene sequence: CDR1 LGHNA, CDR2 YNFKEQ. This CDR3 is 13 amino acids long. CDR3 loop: CASSQAPRNEQFF.

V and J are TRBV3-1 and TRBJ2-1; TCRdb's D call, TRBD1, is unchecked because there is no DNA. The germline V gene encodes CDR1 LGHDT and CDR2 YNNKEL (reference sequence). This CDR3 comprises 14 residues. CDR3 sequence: CASSQGTGAREQFF.

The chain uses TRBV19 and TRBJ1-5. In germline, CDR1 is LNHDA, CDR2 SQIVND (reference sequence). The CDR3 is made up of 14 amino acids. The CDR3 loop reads CASSMVDFNQPQHF.

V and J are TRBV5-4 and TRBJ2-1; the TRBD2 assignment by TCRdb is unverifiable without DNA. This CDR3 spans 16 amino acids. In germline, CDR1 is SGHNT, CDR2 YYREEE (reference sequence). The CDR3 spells CASSSGTSRTYNEQFF.

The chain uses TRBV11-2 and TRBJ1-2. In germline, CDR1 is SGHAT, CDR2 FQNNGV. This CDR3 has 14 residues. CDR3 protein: CASSLGATNYGYTF.

The CDR3: CASSDWRGGQTTDTQYF. The V gene is TRBV5-1, the J gene TRBJ2-3; TCRdb designates TRBD1, a call that cannot be tested without DNA. The length of the CDR3 is 17 residues. CDR1 is SGHRS and CDR2 is YFSETQ in the germline V gene.

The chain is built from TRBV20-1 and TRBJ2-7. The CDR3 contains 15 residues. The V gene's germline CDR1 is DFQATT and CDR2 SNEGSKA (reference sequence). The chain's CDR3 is CSAREGRLQPSEQYF.

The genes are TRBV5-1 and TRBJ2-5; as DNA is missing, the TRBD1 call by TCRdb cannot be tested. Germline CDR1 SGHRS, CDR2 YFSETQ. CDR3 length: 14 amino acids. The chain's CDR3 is CASSQGHLGETQYF. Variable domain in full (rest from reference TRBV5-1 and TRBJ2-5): KAGVTQTPRYLIKTRGQQVTLSCSPISGHRSVSWYQQTPGQGLQFLFEYFSETQRNKGNFPGRFSGRQFSNSRSEMNVSTLELGDSALYLCASSQGHLGETQYFGPGTRLLVL.

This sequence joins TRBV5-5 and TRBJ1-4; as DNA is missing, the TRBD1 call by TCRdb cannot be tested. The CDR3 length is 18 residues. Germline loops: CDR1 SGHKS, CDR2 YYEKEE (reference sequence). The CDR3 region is CASSLDSNTGTGIRKLFF. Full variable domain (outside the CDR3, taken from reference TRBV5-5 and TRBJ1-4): DAGVTQSPTHLIKTRGQQVTLRCSPISGHKSVSWYQQVLGQGPQFIFQYYEKEERGRGNFPDRFSARQFPNYSSELNVNALLLGDSALYLCASSLDSNTGTGIRKLFFGSGTQLSVL.

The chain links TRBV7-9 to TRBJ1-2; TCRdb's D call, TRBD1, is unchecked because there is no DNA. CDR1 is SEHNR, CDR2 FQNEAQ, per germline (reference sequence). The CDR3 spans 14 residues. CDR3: CASSNRQGLYGYTF.

The CDR3 loop is CASTPGNSGNTIYF. The chain links TRBV12-3 or TRBV12-4 to TRBJ1-3; TCRdb selects TRBD1, and the lack of DNA leaves this call unchecked. The CDR3 runs to 14 residues.